A selection of T cell receptor beta chains follows, all from one sample in a study of OX40 agonist ivuxolimab in advanced cancers. TCRdb's table, derived via immunoSEQ multiplex PCR, lists solely in-frame clones and lacks some. Of under 150,000 clones listed, approximately 92% were seen once; the top ten hold around 0.55%. The material sequenced was CD4+ or CD8+ T cells sorted from blood, taken in a trial of the OX40 agonist ivuxolimab. These TCRs come from an adult with an advanced solid tumor such as melanoma, head and neck, liver or kidney cancer. CDR3s include the opening cysteine and the closing phenylalanine or tryptophan. Each record gives: CDR3 protein, CDR3 DNA, clone size, D gene, CDR3 length, V gene, J gene. The D gene is left open where the match is weak. Clone size is stated in some rows and not others, as once, few, many or a class when expanded.

CDR3: CAISESPGQSFHNEQFF; DNA: TGTGCCATCAGTGAGTCGCCGGGGCAGTCTTTCCACAATGAGCAGTTCTTC; size: .; D: .; length: 17; V: TRBV10-3; J: TRBJ2-1
CDR3: CSTGQEGQQDTQYF; DNA: TGCAGCACGGGACAGGAAGGGCAACAAGATACGCAGTATTTT; size: once; D: TRBD1; length: 14; V: TRBV29-1; J: TRBJ2-3
CDR3: CASSPPPRGESTDTQYF; DNA: TGTGCCAGCAGCCCACCACCGAGGGGCGAGAGCACAGATACGCAGTATTTT; size: .; D: .; length: 17; V: TRBV5-4; J: TRBJ2-3
CDR3: CARSSGLAGEETQYF; DNA: TGTGCCAGATCCTCGGGACTAGCGGGGGAAGAGACCCAGTACTTC; size: .; D: TRBD2; length: 15; V: TRBV6-1; J: TRBJ2-5
CDR3: CASKIGNMNTEAFF; DNA: TGTGCCAGCAAGATCGGTAACATGAACACTGAAGCTTTCTTT; size: .; D: .; length: 14; V: TRBV7-2; J: TRBJ1-1
CDR3: CASSPSGTREQYF; DNA: TGTGCCAGCAGCCCCAGTGGGACACGGGAGCAGTACTTC; size: once; D: .; length: 13; V: TRBV14; J: TRBJ2-7
CDR3: CASSPGGARGFVDTEAFF; DNA: TGTGCCAGCAGCCCTGGGGGAGCAAGGGGTTTCGTCGACACTGAAGCTTTCTTT; size: few; D: .; length: 18; V: TRBV5-4; J: TRBJ1-1
CDR3: CASARRNTEAFF; DNA: TGTGCCAGCGCGCGAAGGAACACTGAAGCTTTCTTT; size: .; D: .; length: 12; V: TRBV6-5; J: TRBJ1-1
CDR3: CASSDRGQNNEKLFF; DNA: TGTGCCAGCAGTGACAGGGGGCAAAATAATGAAAAACTGTTTTTT; size: .; D: TRBD1; length: 15; V: TRBV2; J: TRBJ1-4
CDR3: CASTQPGALEKLFF; DNA: TGTGCCAGTACCCAGCCAGGGGCCCTTGAAAAACTGTTTTTT; size: .; D: .; length: 14; V: TRBV19; J: TRBJ1-4
CDR3: CASSLTGSESPLHF; DNA: TGTGCCAGTAGCTTGACAGGGTCGGAATCACCCCTCCACTTT; size: .; D: TRBD1; length: 14; V: TRBV19; J: TRBJ1-6
CDR3: CASSLAVKGREKLFF; DNA: TGCGCCAGCAGCTTGGCGGTAAAGGGTCGGGAAAAACTGTTTTTT; size: .; D: .; length: 15; V: TRBV5-1; J: TRBJ1-4
CDR3: CASSGLQGLNSGANVLTF; DNA: TGTGCCAGCAGCGGATTGCAGGGCCTAAACTCTGGGGCCAACGTCCTGACTTTC; size: .; D: .; length: 18; V: TRBV11-2; J: TRBJ2-6
CDR3: CASSQDRHGASTDTQYF; DNA: TGCGCCAGCAGCCAAGATCGACACGGGGCTAGCACAGATACGCAGTATTTT; size: few; D: .; length: 17; V: TRBV4-3; J: TRBJ2-3
CDR3: CSAGQGNTGELFF; DNA: TGCAGCGCGGGACAGGGGAACACCGGGGAGCTGTTTTTT; size: .; D: TRBD1; length: 13; V: TRBV29-1; J: TRBJ2-2
CDR3: CASSSYGTGNYGYTF; DNA: TGTGCCAGCAGTTCATACGGGACAGGGAACTATGGCTACACCTTC; size: .; D: TRBD1; length: 15; V: TRBV6-5; J: TRBJ1-2
CDR3: CSVAQGAEQFF; DNA: TGCAGCGTCGCACAGGGAGCTGAGCAGTTCTTC; size: .; D: .; length: 11; V: TRBV29-1; J: TRBJ2-1
CDR3: CASSVRPVGRNIQYF; DNA: TGTGCCAGCAGCGTCCGTCCTGTGGGTAGAAACATTCAGTACTTC; size: .; D: .; length: 15; V: TRBV28; J: TRBJ2-4
CDR3: CASRDRAYEQYF; DNA: TGTGCCAGCCGGGACAGAGCCTACGAGCAGTACTTC; size: .; D: TRBD1; length: 12; V: TRBV28; J: TRBJ2-7
CDR3: CASSEEETQYF; DNA: TGTGCCAGCAGTGAGGAGGAGACCCAGTACTTC; size: .; D: .; length: 11; V: TRBV25-1; J: TRBJ2-5
CDR3: CASSLASGNTGELFF; DNA: TGTGCCAGCAGCTTGGCCTCTGGGAACACCGGGGAGCTGTTTTTT; size: .; D: .; length: 15; V: TRBV5-4; J: TRBJ2-2